Following are 29 T cell receptor beta chains from one sample sequenced in a study of T cells in localized non-small cell lung cancer. Clones were sequenced by immunoSEQ multiplex PCR, and TCRdb holds only the in-frame ones, with some missing. Among over 25,000 clones listed, around 77% were seen once. The sample consisted of peripheral blood, taken before any cancer treatment. The receptors originated from a male donor aged 60 or older with stage III squamous cell lung carcinoma.

This chain connects TRBV7-6 to TRBJ2-1, with TRBD2 matching 8 bases. V shed 1 base and J 15 bases; nucleotides not matched to a gene: 8. This CDR3 region has 13 residues. Germline V gene data show CDR1 as SGHVS and CDR2 as FNYEAQ. The CDR3 region is CASSLGPSGHRFF. The DNA for the CDR3 is TGTGCCAGCAGCTTAGGCCCTAGCGGGCACCGGTTCTTC.

The genes are TRBV6-6 and TRBJ1-4; no firm D call. V lost 6 bases and J 2 bases, leaving 10 bases between the germline ends. The germline CDR1 and CDR2 sequences are MNHNY and SVGAGI (reference sequence). CDR3 length: 14 residues. CDR3 DNA: TGTGCCAGCAGAGACCGAACCACTAATGAAAAACTGTTTTTT. It is translated as CASRDRTTNEKLFF.

The genes are TRBV18 and TRBJ1-2, with D hard to call. The germline CDR1 and CDR2 sequences are KGHSH and LQKENI. Trimming removed 2 bases from V and 8 bases from J, with 12 bases in between. This CDR3 has 13 amino acids. CDR3 loop: CASSPDTGMGYTF. CDR3 nucleotides: TGTGCCAGCTCACCAGACACGGGGATGGGCTACACCTTC.

V and J are TRBV5-4 and TRBJ2-7; D not resolved. V was clipped by 1 base and J by 6 bases, with 5 bases between them. CDR3 length: 11 residues. The germline V gene encodes CDR1 SGHNT and CDR2 YYREEE (reference sequence). Here the CDR3 reads CASSLMREQYF. The DNA for the CDR3 is TGTGCCAGCAGCTTGATGCGCGAGCAGTACTTC.

The chain recombines TRBV27 with TRBJ2-5, with 8 bases aligning to TRBD2. Germline V gene lookup returns CDR1 MNHEY and CDR2 SMNVEV (reference sequence). CDR3 size: 15 residues. J lost 4 bases, V lost 4 bases, and 8 bases had no gene match. CDR3 in amino acids: CASSSPLAGLETQYF. CDR3 sequence (DNA): TGTGCCAGCAGTTCGCCGTTAGCGGGGTTAGAGACCCAGTACTTC.

CDR3 residues: CASMSRKDTEAFF. DNA for the CDR3: TGTGCCAGCATGAGTCGGAAGGACACTGAAGCTTTCTTT. This chain links TRBV6-5 with TRBJ1-1; D unresolved. Trimming left V 7 bases short and J 3 bases short, with 12 bases between. This CDR3 has 13 amino acids. Germline V gives CDR1 MNHEY, CDR2 SVGAGI.

The chain couples TRBV5-4 to TRBJ2-2; 7 nucleotides match TRBD1. The V gene's germline CDR1 is SGHNT and CDR2 YYREEE (reference sequence). The CDR3 consists of 15 residues. With 4 bases clipped from V and 4 bases from J, the junction kept 7 bases outside the gene matches. CDR3 sequence: CASSHRDRLTGELFF. CDR3 nucleotides: TGTGCCAGCAGCCACCGGGACAGACTCACCGGGGAGCTGTTTTTT.

This chain joins TRBV6-6 and TRBJ1-5, with D maybe TRBD1 (5 bases). The CDR3 runs 14 residues. V was cut by 6 bases and J by 4 bases, with 13 bases left in between. Germline CDR1 is MNHNY and CDR2 is SVGAGI (reference sequence). CDR3: CASRSTGENQPQHF. CDR3 DNA: TGTGCCAGCAGATCCACAGGAGAAAATCAGCCCCAGCATTTT.

This sequence joins TRBV27 and TRBJ1-2, with D possibly matching TRBD1 (6 bases). This CDR3 is built from 16 residues. Deletions cut 0 bases from V and 4 bases from J, with 15 bases between. The germline CDR1 and CDR2 sequences are MNHEY and SMNVEV (reference sequence). CDR3 nucleotide sequence: TGTGCCAGCAGTTTATCGAGGGGGGGTGGTGGCTATGGCTACACCTTC. Translating gives CASSLSRGGGGYGYTF.

The V call is TRBV28, the J call TRBJ2-2; weak D call: TRBD2 (5 bases). The V end was cut by 7 bases, the J end by 3 bases, with 15 bases between. This CDR3 has 15 residues. CDR1 and CDR2 from the germline V gene are MDHEN and SYDVKM. The CDR3 loop reads CASMSSGLHTGELFF. The CDR3 region has the DNA TGTGCCAGCATGAGCAGCGGCTTACACACCGGGGAGCTGTTTTTT.

The CDR3: CASKIGNTEAFF. As DNA, the CDR3 is TGTGCCAGCAAGATTGGCAACACTGAAGCTTTCTTT. V usage is TRBV2 and J usage is TRBJ1-1, with no clear D. This CDR3 has 12 amino acids. CDR1 is SNHLY, CDR2 FYNNEI, per germline. The V gene lost 7 bases and the J gene lost 2 bases, with 8 bases spanning the gap. Based on the CDR3 plus reference TRBV2 and TRBJ1-1, the full variable domain is EPEVTQTPSHQVTQMGQEVILRCVPISNHLYFYWYRQILGQKVEFLVSFYNNEISEKSEIFDDQFSVERPDGSNFTLKIRSTKLEDSAMYFCASKIGNTEAFFGQGTRLTVV.

This clone was seen just once. The rearrangement uses TRBV28 and TRBJ1-1; tentative D call: TRBD1 (5 bases). CDR3 length equals 17 residues. Germline V lookup: CDR1 MDHEN, CDR2 SYDVKM. Trimming shortened V by 5 bases and J by 0 bases, and 19 bases separated the two germline ends. CDR3 sequence (DNA): TGTGCCAGCAGTCTGGCCACGGCCGGGGGACTGAACACTGAAGCTTTCTTT. Translation gives CASSLATAGGLNTEAFF.

This sequence joins TRBV9 and TRBJ2-5; D is unclear. V shed 0 bases and J shed 7 bases, with 13 bases lying between them. This CDR3 has 14 amino acids. Germline CDR1 SGDLS, CDR2 YYNGEE. The DNA of the CDR3 is TGTGCCAGCAGCGTAGACGCTACCTCAGGGACCCAGTACTTC. It specifies CASSVDATSGTQYF.

The chain combines TRBV28 with TRBJ1-1; the D is unclear. The V and J ends lost 6 bases and 3 bases respectively, with 8 bases between them. CDR1 and CDR2 (germline): MDHEN, SYDVKM. The CDR3 length is 12 residues. The CDR3: CASSLEDTEAFF. The CDR3 region has the DNA TGTGCCAGCAGCCTTGAGGACACTGAAGCTTTCTTT. Variable domain in full (rest from reference TRBV28 and TRBJ1-1): DVKVTQSSRYLVKRTGEKVFLECVQDMDHENMFWYRQDPGLGLRLIYFSYDVKMKEKGDIPEGYSVSREKKERFSLILESASTNQTSMYLCASSLEDTEAFFGQGTRLTVV.

About this clone: Other DNA sequences in this sample translate to the same CDR3. The gene calls are TRBV5-1 and TRBJ2-1; perhaps TRBD1 as D (6 bases). The V and J ends lost 4 bases and 2 bases respectively, with 16 bases between them. Germline CDR1 reads SGHRS; CDR2 reads YFSETQ. This CDR3 is built from 16 residues. The CDR3 sequence: CASSQGLRGPYNEQFF. Here the CDR3 DNA reads TGCGCCAGCAGCCAGGGGCTCCGGGGCCCCTACAATGAGCAGTTCTTC. Together with reference TRBV5-1 and TRBJ2-1, the CDR3 gives the full variable domain: KAGVTQTPRYLIKTRGQQVTLSCSPISGHRSVSWYQQTPGQGLQFLFEYFSETQRNKGNFPGRFSGRQFSNSRSEMNVSTLELGDSALYLCASSQGLRGPYNEQFFGPGTRLTVL.

The chain links TRBV7-8 to TRBJ1-2; 9 nucleotides agree with TRBD1. The trim removed 5 bases at V and 7 bases at J, leaving 14 bases unmatched. The CDR3 loop spans 16 amino acids. Looked up from germline, CDR1 is SGHVS and CDR2 is FQNEAQ. CDR3 nucleotide sequence: TGTGCCAGCAGCACAGATTCTACAGGGGGCGCGGGTGGCTACACCTTC. It encodes CASSTDSTGGAGGYTF.

The V call is TRBV27, the J call TRBJ2-7; tentatively, D is TRBD1 (6 bases). Germline CDR1 is MNHEY and CDR2 is SMNVEV (reference sequence). The CDR3 totals 15 residues. V was shortened by 8 bases and J by 6 bases, with 23 bases between the two germline ends. The CDR3 coding sequence is TGTGCCAGCGGCCCCCGGGACAATCCGTCGGGCGAGCAGTACTTC. It is translated as CASGPRDNPSGEQYF.

The chain joins TRBV9 to TRBJ2-2; perhaps TRBD1 as D (6 bases). Germline CDR1 reads SGDLS; CDR2 reads YYNGEE. The germline V and J ends were trimmed by 2 bases and 2 bases, with 10 bases remaining between them. The CDR3 totals 15 residues. CDR3 coding DNA: TGTGCCAGCAGCGTGGGACAAGTCAACACCGGGGAGCTGTTTTTT. It codes for CASSVGQVNTGELFF.

This clone was detected once. V is TRBV5-1 and J is TRBJ2-1; D gene unclear. This CDR3 region has 13 residues. In germline, CDR1 is SGHRS, CDR2 YFSETQ. The ends were cut back, 4 bases at V and 10 bases at J, with 15 bases in the middle. The CDR3 reads CASSPYVGQEQFF. Here the CDR3 DNA reads TGCGCCAGCAGCCCCTATGTGGGTCAGGAGCAGTTCTTC.

This chain joins TRBV4-1 and TRBJ1-4; 7 positions agree with TRBD1. The V gene's germline CDR1 is MGHRA and CDR2 YSYEKL. V dropped 1 base and J dropped 3; count of bases not matched to a gene: 5. CDR3 length: 16 residues. Here the CDR3 reads CASSQAPTGPNEKLFF. The DNA of the CDR3 is TGCGCCAGCAGCCAAGCCCCGACAGGGCCTAATGAAAAACTGTTTTTT.

Within the sample, this clone is medium-sized. The CDR3 protein is CASSQGHDTIYF. In DNA, the CDR3 is TGCGCCAGCAGCCAAGGGCATGACACCATATATTTT. The V gene is TRBV4-1, the J gene TRBJ1-3, with D uncertain. Germline assignment: CDR1 MGHRA and CDR2 YSYEKL. CDR3 size: 12 residues. The V end lost 1 base, the J end lost 8 bases, and 6 bases lay between the germline ends.

The chain has TRBV21-1 and TRBJ2-5; no check of the table's D call, TRBD1, against the DNA was made. TRBV21-1 is termed a pseudogene. The CDR3 has 15 residues. The CDR3 protein is CASKVTGQGRETQYF. The CDR3, as DNA: TGTGCCAGCAAAGTCACTGGGCAGGGAAGAGAGACCCAGTACTTC.

The sample holds one count of this clone. The CDR3 region is CASSLGGRSSPLHF. Here the CDR3 DNA reads TGTGCCAGCAGCTTAGGGGGACGGAGTTCACCCCTCCACTTT. V and J are TRBV7-3 and TRBJ1-6; D perhaps matches TRBD1 (5 bases). In germline, CDR1 is SGHTA, CDR2 FQGTGA. CDR3 length: 14 residues. V was clipped by 2 bases and J by 9 bases, with 11 bases between them.

The chain links TRBV19 to TRBJ1-1; no clear D. Trimming stripped 5 bases from V and 0 bases from J, with 7 bases between. The V gene's germline CDR1 is LNHDA and CDR2 SQIVND (reference sequence). CDR3 size: 13 residues. DNA for the CDR3: TGTGCCAGTAGTGCCCGGGTGAACACTGAAGCTTTCTTT. Protein: CASSARVNTEAFF.

The rearrangement joins TRBV2 to TRBJ2-7; D gene uncertain. The V gene's germline CDR1 is SNHLY and CDR2 FYNNEI. This CDR3 comprises 12 residues. Trimming pared 6 bases from V and 2 bases from J, leaving 8 bases between. This CDR3 reads CASRPGTYEQYF. CDR3 DNA: TGTGCCAGCAGACCGGGTACCTACGAGCAGTACTTC.

V is TRBV2 and J is TRBJ2-3; 7 positions match TRBD2. Germline V gives CDR1 SNHLY, CDR2 FYNNEI. CDR3 length: 13 amino acids. The V and J ends lost 5 bases and 5 bases, in that order; junction bases with no gene match: 4. The CDR3 coding sequence is TGTGCCAGCAGTCCTAGGGAGGGAGATACGCAGTATTTT. Translating gives CASSPREGDTQYF. Combining the CDR3 with reference TRBV2 and TRBJ2-3 gives the whole variable domain EPEVTQTPSHQVTQMGQEVILRCVPISNHLYFYWYRQILGQKVEFLVSFYNNEISEKSEIFDDQFSVERPDGSNFTLKIRSTKLEDSAMYFCASSPREGDTQYFGPGTRLTVL.

This chain connects TRBV6-5 to TRBJ1-2; TRBD1 matches 8 bases. V was clipped by 6 bases and J by 5 bases; unmatched bases: 8. Germline V gene data show CDR1 as MNHEY and CDR2 as SVGAGI. This CDR3 has 14 residues. Here the CDR3 reads CASSPGGLGYGYTF. CDR3 coding DNA: TGTGCCAGCAGCCCAGGGGGCTTAGGGTATGGCTACACCTTC.

The chain couples TRBV6-6 to TRBJ2-6; D perhaps matches TRBD1 (6 bases). CDR1 is MNHNY, CDR2 SVGAGI, per germline (reference sequence). This CDR3 region has 15 residues. V was pared by 6 bases and J by 4 bases, with 13 bases between. CDR3 DNA: TGTGCCAGCAGACTACAGGGCACCGGGGCCAACGTCCTGACTTTC. This gives the protein CASRLQGTGANVLTF.

By share, this clone counts as medium-sized. The J gene is TRBJ1-1, the V gene TRBV19; a possible D gene is TRBD1 (5 bases). The CDR3 is 13 amino acids. Germline V CDR1 and CDR2: LNHDA, SQIVND (reference sequence). The V end lost 6 bases, the J end lost 2 bases, and 10 bases lay between the germline ends. CDR3 nucleotides: TGTGCCAGTAGCCTGGGGGTCAACACTGAAGCTTTCTTT. Amino acid sequence: CASSLGVNTEAFF.